A single sample gave rise to the 10 T cell receptor beta chains below, sequenced in a study of beta chain features in type 1 diabetes. Findings of the study overall: There was a moderate but significant shortening of TCRB CDR3s in all four CD4+ subsets of Type 1 diabetes patients.

All of the isolated RNA was reverse transcribed, so expressed TCRB transcripts were sequenced. The method was immunoSEQ multiplex PCR; TCRdb's version includes in-frame clones alone and lacks a portion of them. The sample includes hundreds of thousands of clones, approximately 16% of them seen just once. Their antigen targets remain unknown. The sequencing sample was made of naive CD4+ T cells from blood. The receptors shown here come from a young man with type 1 diabetes.

This rearrangement joins TRBV9 to TRBJ2-5; 11 bases fit TRBD2. Per the germline V gene, CDR1 is SGDLS and CDR2 is YYNGEE. The V segment lost 0 bases and the J segment 2 bases; nucleotides outside the gene matches: 9. This CDR3 is built from 18 residues. The CDR3 nucleotides are TGTGCCAGCAGCGTAGCGGCTAGCGGGGGGCTACGTCAAGAGACCCAGTACTTC. Protein: CASSVAASGGLRQETQYF.

The chain couples TRBV28 to TRBJ2-4; 7 bases align to TRBD1. This CDR3 contains 13 residues. Germline CDR1 is MDHEN and CDR2 is SYDVKM. The junction had 4 bases not matched to a gene; V was cut back by 6 bases and J by 5 bases. The DNA for the CDR3 is TGTGCCAGCAGCCAAGGGGGCCAAAACATTCAGTACTTC. Its protein product is CASSQGGQNIQYF.

The chain joins TRBV28 to TRBJ2-1; D perhaps matches TRBD1 (5 bases). Germline V CDR1 and CDR2: MDHEN, SYDVKM. With 10 bases removed from V and 0 bases from J, the gap between germline ends came to 10 bases. This CDR3 contains 13 residues. CDR3 protein: CAIRQSSYNEQFF. CDR3 DNA sequence: TGTGCCATCCGACAGAGCTCCTACAATGAGCAGTTCTTC.

The J gene is TRBJ2-5, the V gene TRBV5-1; 10 bases agree with TRBD1. With 1 base clipped from V and 5 bases from J, the junction kept 5 bases outside the gene matches. Germline CDR1 is SGHRS and CDR2 is YFSETQ. CDR3 size: 15 residues. DNA for the CDR3: TGCGCCAGCAGCTTGAGGGGGACAGGGGAGGAGACCCAGTACTTC. It encodes CASSLRGTGEETQYF.

The chain joins TRBV21-1 to TRBJ1-1; the table's D call, TRBD1, has no DNA check behind it. TRBV21-1 is listed as a pseudogene. This CDR3 spans 15 amino acids. CDR3 region: CASSKALGRNTEAFF. The CDR3 DNA sequence: TGTGCCAGCAGCAAAGCGCTGGGGCGGAACACTGAAGCTTTCTTT.

This clone showed up just a few times. This chain links TRBV5-4 with TRBJ2-4; tentative D call: TRBD2 (5 bases). The V and J ends lost 2 bases and 6 bases respectively, with 18 bases between them. Germline CDR1 and CDR2: SGHNT and YYREEE (reference sequence). This CDR3 spans 16 amino acids. The CDR3 region is CASSFGGIGPGNIQYF. The CDR3 region has the DNA TGTGCCAGCAGCTTCGGAGGAATCGGGCCTGGAAACATTCAGTACTTC.

With respect to this clone: This specimen includes other DNA sequences encoding the same CDR3. This CDR3 reads CASSLGENYGYTF. The CDR3 coding sequence is TGCGCCAGCAGCCTTGGAGAAAACTATGGCTACACCTTC. This chain connects TRBV5-1 to TRBJ1-2; D gene unclear. The CDR3 is 13 amino acids. Trimming took 4 bases from V and 2 from J, leaving 9 bases between them. Germline V gene data show CDR1 as SGHRS and CDR2 as YFSETQ.

This clone turned up a few times. The chain recombines TRBV30 with TRBJ1-1; tentatively, D is TRBD1 (5 bases). The CDR3 has 15 amino acids. V lost 2 bases and J lost 0, with 13 bases in between. Per the germline V gene, CDR1 is GTSNPN and CDR2 is SVGIG (reference sequence). For the CDR3, the DNA is TGTGCCTGGAGTAGGGCAGGGTCACTGAACACTGAAGCTTTCTTT. It specifies CAWSRAGSLNTEAFF.

This clone was seen more than once but under ten times. CDR3 nucleotides: TGTGCCTGGGCTTCGGGACAGCTGGCCCAGTACTTC. It codes for CAWASGQLAQYF. V and J are TRBV30 and TRBJ2-5; 7 nucleotides match TRBD1. The junction had 9 bases not matched to a gene; V was cut back by 5 bases and J by 9 bases. Germline CDR1 is GTSNPN and CDR2 is SVGIG (reference sequence). The length of the CDR3 is 12 residues.

The chain uses TRBV14 and TRBJ2-1; D is perhaps TRBD2 (6 bases). The V gene lost 1 base and the J gene lost 6 bases, with 16 bases spanning the gap. The length of the CDR3 is 16 residues. Per germline, CDR1 SGHDN and CDR2 FVKESK. CDR3 region: CASSQGGGTHFNEQFF. CDR3 nucleotides: TGTGCCAGCAGCCAAGGTGGAGGGACTCACTTCAATGAGCAGTTCTTC.